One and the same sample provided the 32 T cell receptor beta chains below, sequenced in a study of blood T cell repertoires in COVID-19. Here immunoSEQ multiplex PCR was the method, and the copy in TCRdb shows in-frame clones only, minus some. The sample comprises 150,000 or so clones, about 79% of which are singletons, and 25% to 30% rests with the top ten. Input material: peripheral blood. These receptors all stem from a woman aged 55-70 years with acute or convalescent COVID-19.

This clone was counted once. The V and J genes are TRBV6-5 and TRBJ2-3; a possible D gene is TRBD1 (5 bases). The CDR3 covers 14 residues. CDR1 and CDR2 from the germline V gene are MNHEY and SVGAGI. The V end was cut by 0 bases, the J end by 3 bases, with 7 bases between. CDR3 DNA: TGTGCCAGCAGTTACTCTGGACAAACAGATACGCAGTATTTT. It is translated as CASSYSGQTDTQYF.

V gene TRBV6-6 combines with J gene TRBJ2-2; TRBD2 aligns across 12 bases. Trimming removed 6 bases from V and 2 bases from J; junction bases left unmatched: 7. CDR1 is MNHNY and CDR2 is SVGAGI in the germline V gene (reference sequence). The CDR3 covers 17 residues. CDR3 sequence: CASSRKTSGRNTGELFF. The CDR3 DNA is TGTGCCAGCAGCCGAAAGACTAGCGGGAGAAACACCGGGGAGCTGTTTTTT.

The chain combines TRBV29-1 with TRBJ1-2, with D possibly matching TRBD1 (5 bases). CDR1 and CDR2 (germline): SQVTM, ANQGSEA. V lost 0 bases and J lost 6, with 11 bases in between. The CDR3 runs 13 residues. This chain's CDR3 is CSVEDHTRDGYTF. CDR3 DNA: TGCAGCGTTGAAGACCACACCAGGGATGGCTACACCTTC.

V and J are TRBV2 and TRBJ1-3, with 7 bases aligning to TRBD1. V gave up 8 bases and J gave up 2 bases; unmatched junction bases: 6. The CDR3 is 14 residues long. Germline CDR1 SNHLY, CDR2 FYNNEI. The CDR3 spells CASETGTAGNTIYF. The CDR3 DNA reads TGTGCCAGCGAGACCGGGACAGCTGGAAACACCATATATTTT. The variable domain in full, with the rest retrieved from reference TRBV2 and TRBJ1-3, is EPEVTQTPSHQVTQMGQEVILRCVPISNHLYFYWYRQILGQKVEFLVSFYNNEISEKSEIFDDQFSVERPDGSNFTLKIRSTKLEDSAMYFCASETGTAGNTIYFGEGSWLTVV.

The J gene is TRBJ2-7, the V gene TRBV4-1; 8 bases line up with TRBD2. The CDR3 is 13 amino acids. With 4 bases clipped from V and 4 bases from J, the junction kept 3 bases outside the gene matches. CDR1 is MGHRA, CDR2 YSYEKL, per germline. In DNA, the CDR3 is TGCGCCAGCAGCCCCGCGGGGGGATACGAGCAGTACTTC. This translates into CASSPAGGYEQYF.

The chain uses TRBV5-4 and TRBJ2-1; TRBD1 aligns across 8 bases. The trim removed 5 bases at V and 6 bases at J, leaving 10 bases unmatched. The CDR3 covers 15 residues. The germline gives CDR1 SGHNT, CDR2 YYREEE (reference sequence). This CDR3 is CASSNPGGAGNEQFF. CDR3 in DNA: TGTGCCAGCAGTAACCCAGGGGGCGCGGGCAATGAGCAGTTCTTC.

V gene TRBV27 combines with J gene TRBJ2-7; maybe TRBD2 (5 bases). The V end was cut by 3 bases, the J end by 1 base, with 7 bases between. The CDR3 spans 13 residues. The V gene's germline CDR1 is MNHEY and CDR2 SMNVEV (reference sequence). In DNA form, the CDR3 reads TGTGCCAGCAGTTTCCGGGAATCCTACGAGCAGTACTTC. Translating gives CASSFRESYEQYF.

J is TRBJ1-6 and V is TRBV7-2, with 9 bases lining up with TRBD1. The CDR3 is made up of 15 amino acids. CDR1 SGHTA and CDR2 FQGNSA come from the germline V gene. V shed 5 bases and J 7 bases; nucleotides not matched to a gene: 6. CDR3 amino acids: CASSPRGQGNSPLHF. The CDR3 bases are TGTGCCAGCAGCCCGAGGGGACAGGGAAATTCACCCCTCCACTTT.

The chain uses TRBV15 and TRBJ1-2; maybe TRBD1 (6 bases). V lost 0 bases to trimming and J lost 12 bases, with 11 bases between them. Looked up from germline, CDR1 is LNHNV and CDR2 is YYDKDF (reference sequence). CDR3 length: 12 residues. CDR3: CATSRDYRVNTF. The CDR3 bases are TGTGCCACCAGCAGAGATTACAGGGTGAACACCTTC.

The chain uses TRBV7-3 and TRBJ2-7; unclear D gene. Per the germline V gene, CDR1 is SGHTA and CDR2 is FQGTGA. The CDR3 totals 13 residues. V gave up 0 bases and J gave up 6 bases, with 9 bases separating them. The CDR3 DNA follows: TGTGCCAGCAGCTTAACGTACATCGCCGAGCAGTACTTC. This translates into CASSLTYIAEQYF.

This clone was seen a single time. CDR3 residues: CASSLVPTISGNTIYF. The CDR3 bases are TGTGCCAGCAGCTTAGTCCCGACAATTTCTGGAAACACCATATATTTT. V and J are TRBV7-2 and TRBJ1-3; D is undetermined. Germline CDR1 reads SGHTA; CDR2 reads FQGNSA. CDR3 size: 16 residues. Trimming took off 1 base at V and 1 base at J, with 11 bases between the two ends.

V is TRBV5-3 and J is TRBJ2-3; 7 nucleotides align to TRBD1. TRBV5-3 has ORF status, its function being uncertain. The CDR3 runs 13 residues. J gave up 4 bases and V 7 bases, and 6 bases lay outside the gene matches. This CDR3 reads CARLRGPADTQYF. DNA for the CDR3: TGTGCCAGATTGAGGGGGCCGGCAGATACGCAGTATTTT.

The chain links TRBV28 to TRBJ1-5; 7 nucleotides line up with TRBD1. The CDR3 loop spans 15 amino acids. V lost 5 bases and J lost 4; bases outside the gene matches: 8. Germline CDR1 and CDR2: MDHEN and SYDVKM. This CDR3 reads CASSVTGRLNQPQHF. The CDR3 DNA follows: TGTGCCAGCAGTGTGACAGGGCGCCTTAATCAGCCCCAGCATTTT.

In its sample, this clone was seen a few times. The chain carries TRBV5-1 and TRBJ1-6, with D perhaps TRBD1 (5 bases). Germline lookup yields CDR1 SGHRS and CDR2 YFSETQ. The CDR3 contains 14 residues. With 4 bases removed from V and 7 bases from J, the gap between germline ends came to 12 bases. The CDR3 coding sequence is TGCGCCAGCAGCCCTGGGGCAGGCAATTCACCCCTCCACTTT. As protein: CASSPGAGNSPLHF.

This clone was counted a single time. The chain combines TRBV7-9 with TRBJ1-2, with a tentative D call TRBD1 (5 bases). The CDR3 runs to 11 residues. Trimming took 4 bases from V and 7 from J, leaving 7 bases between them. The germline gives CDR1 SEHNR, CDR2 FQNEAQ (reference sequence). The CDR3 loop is CASSSGGGYTF. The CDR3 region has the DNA TGTGCCAGCAGCTCGGGGGGTGGCTACACCTTC.

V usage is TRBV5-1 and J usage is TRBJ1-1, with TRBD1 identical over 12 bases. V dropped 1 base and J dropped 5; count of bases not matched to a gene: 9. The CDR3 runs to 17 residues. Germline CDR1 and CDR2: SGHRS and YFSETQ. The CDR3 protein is CASSLPGTGGRGTEAFF. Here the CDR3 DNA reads TGCGCCAGCAGCTTGCCCGGGACAGGGGGCAGGGGTACTGAAGCTTTCTTT.

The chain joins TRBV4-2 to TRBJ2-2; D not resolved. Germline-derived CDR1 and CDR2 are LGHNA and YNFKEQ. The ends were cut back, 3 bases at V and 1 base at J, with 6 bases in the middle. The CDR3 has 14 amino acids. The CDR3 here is CASSQSRNTGELFF. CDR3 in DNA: TGTGCCAGCAGCCAGTCCAGGAACACCGGGGAGCTGTTTTTT.

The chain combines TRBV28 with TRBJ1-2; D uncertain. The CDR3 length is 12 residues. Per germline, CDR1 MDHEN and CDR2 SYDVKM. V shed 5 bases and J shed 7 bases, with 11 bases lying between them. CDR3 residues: CASSPGVSGYTF. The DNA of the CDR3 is TGTGCCAGCAGTCCCGGGGTGAGTGGCTACACCTTC.

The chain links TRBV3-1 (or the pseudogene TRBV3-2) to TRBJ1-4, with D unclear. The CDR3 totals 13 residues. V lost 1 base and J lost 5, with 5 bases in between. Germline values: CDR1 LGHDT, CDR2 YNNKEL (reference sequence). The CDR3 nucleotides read TGTGCCAGCAGCCAAGGAGGGAATGAAAAACTGTTTTTT. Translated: CASSQGGNEKLFF.

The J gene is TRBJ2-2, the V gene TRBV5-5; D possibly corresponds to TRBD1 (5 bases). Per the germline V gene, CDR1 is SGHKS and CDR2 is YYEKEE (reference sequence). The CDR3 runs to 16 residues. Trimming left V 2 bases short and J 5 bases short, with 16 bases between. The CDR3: CASSLGAASWTGELFF. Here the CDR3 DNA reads TGTGCCAGCAGCTTAGGGGCGGCCTCATGGACCGGGGAGCTGTTTTTT.

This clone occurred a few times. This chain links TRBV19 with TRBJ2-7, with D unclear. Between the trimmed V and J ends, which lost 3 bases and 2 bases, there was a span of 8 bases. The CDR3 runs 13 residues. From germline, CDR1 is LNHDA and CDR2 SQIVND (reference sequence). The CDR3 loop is CASSMGRAYEQYF. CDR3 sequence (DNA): TGTGCCAGTAGTATGGGCAGAGCCTACGAGCAGTACTTC.

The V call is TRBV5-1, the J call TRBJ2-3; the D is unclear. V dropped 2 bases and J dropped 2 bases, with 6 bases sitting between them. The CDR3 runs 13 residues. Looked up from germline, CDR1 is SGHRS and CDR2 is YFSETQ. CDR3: CASSFFSTDTQYF. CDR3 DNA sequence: TGCGCCAGCAGCTTCTTCTCCACAGATACGCAGTATTTT.

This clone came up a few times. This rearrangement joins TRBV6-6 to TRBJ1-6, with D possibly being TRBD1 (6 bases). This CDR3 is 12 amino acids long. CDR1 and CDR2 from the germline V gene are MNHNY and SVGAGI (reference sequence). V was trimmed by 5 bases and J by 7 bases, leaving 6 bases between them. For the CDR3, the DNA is TGTGCCAGCAGTCAGGGGAATTCACCCCTCCACTTT. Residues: CASSQGNSPLHF.

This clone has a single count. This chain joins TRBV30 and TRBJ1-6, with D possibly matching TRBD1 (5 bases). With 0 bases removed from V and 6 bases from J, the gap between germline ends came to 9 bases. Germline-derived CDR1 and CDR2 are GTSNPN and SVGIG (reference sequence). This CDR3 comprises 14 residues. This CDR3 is CAWSVIDSNSPLHF. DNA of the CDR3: TGTGCCTGGAGTGTAATAGACAGTAATTCACCCCTCCACTTT.

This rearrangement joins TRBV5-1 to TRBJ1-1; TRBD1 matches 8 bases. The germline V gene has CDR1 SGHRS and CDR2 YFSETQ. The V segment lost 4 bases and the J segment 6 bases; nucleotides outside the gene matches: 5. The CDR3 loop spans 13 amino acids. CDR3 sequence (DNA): TGCGCCAGCAGCCCCAGGGGGCAGGCTGAAGCTTTCTTT. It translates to CASSPRGQAEAFF.

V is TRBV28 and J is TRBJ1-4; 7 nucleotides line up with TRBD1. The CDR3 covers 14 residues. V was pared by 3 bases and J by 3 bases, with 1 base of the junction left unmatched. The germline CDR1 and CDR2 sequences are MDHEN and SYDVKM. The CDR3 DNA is TGTGCCAGCAGTTTGACAGGGCCTAATGAAAAACTGTTTTTT. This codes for CASSLTGPNEKLFF. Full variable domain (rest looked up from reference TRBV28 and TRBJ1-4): DVKVTQSSRYLVKRTGEKVFLECVQDMDHENMFWYRQDPGLGLRLIYFSYDVKMKEKGDIPEGYSVSREKKERFSLILESASTNQTSMYLCASSLTGPNEKLFFGSGTQLSVL.

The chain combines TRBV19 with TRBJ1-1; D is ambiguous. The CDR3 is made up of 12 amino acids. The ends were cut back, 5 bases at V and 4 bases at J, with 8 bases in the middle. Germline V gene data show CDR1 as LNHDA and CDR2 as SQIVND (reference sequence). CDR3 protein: CASSELFTEAFF. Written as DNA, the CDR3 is TGTGCCAGTAGTGAGCTATTCACTGAAGCTTTCTTT.

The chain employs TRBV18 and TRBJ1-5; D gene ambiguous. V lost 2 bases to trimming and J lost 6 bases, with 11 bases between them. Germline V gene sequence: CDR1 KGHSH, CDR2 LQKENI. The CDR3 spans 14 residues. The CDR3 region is CASSPNRGTQPQHF. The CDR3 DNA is TGTGCCAGCTCACCAAATCGAGGTACTCAGCCCCAGCATTTT. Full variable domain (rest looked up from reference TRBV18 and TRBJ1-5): NAGVMQNPRHLVRRRGQEARLRCSPMKGHSHVYWYRQLPEEGLKFMVYLQKENIIDESGMPKERFSAEFPKEGPSILRIQQVVRGDSAAYFCASSPNRGTQPQHFGDGTRLSIL.

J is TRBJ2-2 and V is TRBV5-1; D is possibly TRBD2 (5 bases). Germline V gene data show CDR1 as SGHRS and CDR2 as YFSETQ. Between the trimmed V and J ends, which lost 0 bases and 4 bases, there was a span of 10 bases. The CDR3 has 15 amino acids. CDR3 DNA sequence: TGCGCCAGCAGCTTGGGTTCGGGGAGCACCGGGGAGCTGTTTTTT. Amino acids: CASSLGSGSTGELFF. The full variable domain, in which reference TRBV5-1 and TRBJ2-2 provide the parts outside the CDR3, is KAGVTQTPRYLIKTRGQQVTLSCSPISGHRSVSWYQQTPGQGLQFLFEYFSETQRNKGNFPGRFSGRQFSNSRSEMNVSTLELGDSALYLCASSLGSGSTGELFFGEGSRLTVL.

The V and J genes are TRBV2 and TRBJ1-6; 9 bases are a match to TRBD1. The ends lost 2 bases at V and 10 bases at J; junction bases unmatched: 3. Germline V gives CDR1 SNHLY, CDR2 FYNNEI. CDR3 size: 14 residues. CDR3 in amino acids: CASSEMGQGSPLHF. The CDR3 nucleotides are TGTGCCAGCAGTGAAATGGGACAGGGCTCACCCCTCCACTTT.

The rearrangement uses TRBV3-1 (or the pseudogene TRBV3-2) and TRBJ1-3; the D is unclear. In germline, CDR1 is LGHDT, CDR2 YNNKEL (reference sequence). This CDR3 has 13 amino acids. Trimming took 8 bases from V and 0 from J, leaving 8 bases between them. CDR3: CASLSSSGNTIYF. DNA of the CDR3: TGTGCCAGCCTTTCGAGCTCTGGAAACACCATATATTTT.

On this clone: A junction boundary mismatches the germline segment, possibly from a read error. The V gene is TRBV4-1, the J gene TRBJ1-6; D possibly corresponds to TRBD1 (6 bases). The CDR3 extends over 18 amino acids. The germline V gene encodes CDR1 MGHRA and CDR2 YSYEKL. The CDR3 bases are TGCGCCAGCAGCCACCGAGTGGAGGGGGGGTCCTATAATTCATCCCTCCACTTT. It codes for CASSHRVEGGSYNSSLHF.